Below are 22 T cell receptor beta chains sequenced from a single sample in a study of cytomegalovirus exposure and HLA in healthy donors. The study ran its PCR with 60 Vbeta and 13 Jbeta primers. Sequencing was performed with immunoSEQ multiplex PCR; in TCRdb, only in-frame clones are kept and a portion is missing. The sample consists of roughly 150,000 clones, 65% to 80% of them appearing once. The sequenced material came from PBMCs. Receptors were obtained from a male donor in good health and CMV-seronegative.

The rearrangement joins TRBV25-1 to TRBJ2-7; 7 nucleotides align to TRBD1. CDR3 size: 13 residues. Unmatched junction bases numbered 3, after V lost 0 bases and J lost 7 bases. Germline V gene lookup returns CDR1 MGHDK and CDR2 SYGVNS. In DNA form, the CDR3 reads TGTGCCAGCAGTGAATATGGGACAGAGGAGCAGTACTTC. Its protein product is CASSEYGTEEQYF.

This clone has just a few counts. This chain uses TRBV6-5 with TRBJ2-5; the match to TRBD2 covers 7 bases. The CDR3 contains 15 residues. Germline CDR1 reads MNHEY; CDR2 reads SVGAGI. The ends lost 2 bases at V and 1 base at J; junction bases unmatched: 4. The CDR3: CASSYMPSGQETQYF. The CDR3, as DNA: TGTGCCAGCAGTTACATGCCTAGCGGCCAAGAGACCCAGTACTTC.

As DNA, the CDR3 is TGTGCCAGTAGTATGGACGCAGGGTTGGACGAGCAGTACTTC. This codes for CASSMDAGLDEQYF. The V call is TRBV19, the J call TRBJ2-7, with D tentatively TRBD1 (5 bases). CDR1 is LNHDA and CDR2 is SQIVND in the germline V gene (reference sequence). The germline V and J ends were trimmed by 3 bases and 5 bases, with 14 bases remaining between them. The CDR3 length is 14 residues.

The chain combines TRBV28 with TRBJ1-1; tentatively, D is TRBD1 (5 bases). CDR1 MDHEN and CDR2 SYDVKM come from the germline V gene. The germline V and J ends were trimmed by 1 base and 4 bases, with 13 bases remaining between them. CDR3 length: 15 amino acids. CDR3 sequence reads: CASSLFQGQGTEAFF. The CDR3 region has the DNA TGTGCCAGCAGTTTATTTCAGGGTCAAGGCACTGAAGCTTTCTTT.

The chain couples TRBV28 to TRBJ1-2; tentatively, D is TRBD1 (6 bases). Germline V gives CDR1 MDHEN, CDR2 SYDVKM. The V end was cut by 2 bases, the J end by 1 base, with 11 bases between. The CDR3 extends over 15 amino acids. CDR3 loop: CASSLQGSLNYGYTF. The CDR3 bases are TGTGCCAGCAGTTTACAGGGGTCCCTTAACTATGGCTACACCTTC.

The chain has TRBV5-6 and TRBJ2-4; TRBD2 might be the D (6 bases). V gave up 8 bases and J gave up 8 bases, with 17 bases separating them. Germline CDR1 is SGHDT and CDR2 is YYEEEE. CDR3 length: 13 amino acids. CDR3 region: CASEEGGGDIQYF. CDR3 DNA sequence: TGTGCCAGTGAGGAGGGTGGTGGGGACATTCAGTACTTC. Full variable domain (outside the CDR3, taken from reference TRBV5-6 and TRBJ2-4): DAGVTQSPTHLIKTRGQQVTLRCSPKSGHDTVSWYQQALGQGPQFIFQYYEEEERQRGNFPDRFSGHQFPNYSSELNVNALLLGDSALYLCASEEGGGDIQYFGAGTRLSVL.

The V gene is TRBV7-2, the J gene TRBJ2-7; 8 bases are shared with TRBD1. Trimming at V came to 4 bases and at J to 9 bases, leaving 5 bases not matched to a gene. The CDR3 loop spans 12 amino acids. Germline V gives CDR1 SGHTA, CDR2 FQGNSA. The CDR3 spells CASSSPGTGQYF. DNA for the CDR3: TGTGCCAGCAGCTCGCCCGGGACAGGGCAGTACTTC.

The chain carries TRBV18 and TRBJ2-1; tentative D call: TRBD1 (6 bases). The CDR3 totals 14 residues. Trimming took off 3 bases at V and 7 bases at J, with 13 bases between the two ends. Germline V lookup: CDR1 KGHSH, CDR2 LQKENI. In DNA form, the CDR3 reads TGTGCCAGCTCACCCACAGGGATCGGAAATGAGCAGTTCTTC. Translated: CASSPTGIGNEQFF.

This rearrangement joins TRBV25-1 to TRBJ2-3; 12 positions match TRBD2. Germline V gene lookup returns CDR1 MGHDK and CDR2 SYGVNS. V was clipped by 2 bases and J by 2 bases; unmatched bases: 2. The CDR3 consists of 16 residues. Here the CDR3 DNA reads TGTGCCAGCAGTGAAACTAGCGGGGGGAACACAGATACGCAGTATTTT. Amino acid sequence: CASSETSGGNTDTQYF.

In its sample, this clone was seen a few times. This chain joins TRBV18 and TRBJ2-7; 7 positions match TRBD2. CDR1 is KGHSH and CDR2 is LQKENI in the germline V gene. Trimming cost V 2 bases and J 7 bases; bases outside gene matches: 14. This CDR3 is 16 amino acids long. CDR3 DNA: TGTGCCAGCTCACCAGGTGGGCTAGCGGCGCCCACGGAGCAGTACTTC. It codes for CASSPGGLAAPTEQYF.

The chain couples TRBV7-2 to TRBJ2-5, with D possibly TRBD1 on 5 matching bases. The CDR3 runs to 15 residues. Trimming left V 5 bases short and J 3 bases short, with 16 bases between. Germline V gene data show CDR1 as SGHTA and CDR2 as FQGNSA. CDR3 residues: CASSPTLPTEETQYF. The CDR3 DNA reads TGTGCCAGCAGCCCAACTCTACCGACAGAAGAGACCCAGTACTTC.

The chain couples TRBV6-1 to TRBJ1-4; no reliable D call. The CDR3 runs 15 residues. Germline V lookup: CDR1 MNHNS, CDR2 SASEGT. The V end was cut by 5 bases, the J end by 0 bases, with 10 bases between. The CDR3 here is CASSQTSTTNEKLFF. In DNA form, the CDR3 reads TGTGCCAGCAGTCAAACTTCTACAACTAATGAAAAACTGTTTTTT.

This clone was picked up one time. This rearrangement joins TRBV5-8 to TRBJ2-2; tentative D call: TRBD1 (6 bases). The length of the CDR3 is 15 residues. Between the trimmed V and J ends, which lost 1 base and 4 bases, there was a span of 11 bases. The germline V gene has CDR1 SGHTS and CDR2 YDEGEE. The CDR3 is CASSLIQGSTGELFF. CDR3 DNA: TGTGCCAGCAGCTTGATACAGGGTTCCACCGGGGAGCTGTTTTTT.

V and J are TRBV19 and TRBJ2-5; 8 bases fit TRBD2. V was pared by 7 bases and J by 5 bases, with 9 bases of the junction left unmatched. The germline V gene encodes CDR1 LNHDA and CDR2 SQIVND (reference sequence). The CDR3 is 14 residues long. CDR3 amino acids: CASTPGGGRETQYF. In DNA, the CDR3 is TGTGCCAGTACCCCGGGGGGGGGAAGGGAGACCCAGTACTTC.

The chain combines TRBV29-1 with TRBJ2-7; 7 bases align to TRBD2. The J segment lost 5 bases and the V segment lost 4 bases, leaving 17 bases of the junction unmatched. The CDR3 totals 16 residues. Per germline, CDR1 SQVTM and CDR2 ANQGSEA. CDR3 DNA: TGCAGCGTTGGTCTGGAGCGCGGACTAGGTTGGGACGAGCAGTACTTC. It is translated as CSVGLERGLGWDEQYF.

The V gene is TRBV30, the J gene TRBJ1-6, with 8 bases identical to TRBD1. Germline CDR1 reads GTSNPN; CDR2 reads SVGIG (reference sequence). This CDR3 is 14 amino acids long. Trimming cost V 6 bases and J 10 bases; bases outside gene matches: 11. The CDR3 protein is CACLETGVVSPLHF. CDR3 DNA sequence: TGTGCCTGCCTTGAGACAGGGGTCGTGTCACCCCTCCACTTT. Full variable domain (outside the CDR3, taken from reference TRBV30 and TRBJ1-6): SQTIHQWPATLVQPVGSPLSLECTVEGTSNPNLYWYRQAAGRGLQLLFYSVGIGQISSEVPQNLSASRPQDRQFILSSKKLLLSDSGFYLCACLETGVVSPLHFGNGTRLTVT.

This sequence joins TRBV28 and TRBJ1-2, with 7 bases matching TRBD1. The CDR3 has 14 amino acids. Per germline, CDR1 MDHEN and CDR2 SYDVKM. After removal of 5 bases from V and 6 bases from J, the junction contained 9 bases not matched to a gene. CDR3 region: CASSPGGKRHGYTF. Here the CDR3 DNA reads TGTGCCAGCAGTCCAGGGGGGAAACGGCATGGCTACACCTTC.

The chain couples TRBV9 to TRBJ2-2; tentatively, D is TRBD1 (5 bases). Germline V lookup: CDR1 SGDLS, CDR2 YYNGEE. V gave up 7 bases and J gave up 0 bases, with 10 bases separating them. This CDR3 is built from 14 residues. The CDR3 reads CASRTGSNTGELFF. CDR3 coding DNA: TGTGCCAGCCGCACAGGATCGAACACCGGGGAGCTGTTTTTT.

In this sample, this clone turned up a few times. This chain links TRBV6-5 with TRBJ2-7; 8 bases are shared with TRBD1. This CDR3 contains 16 residues. J lost 4 bases, V lost 0 bases, and 8 bases had no gene match. Germline CDR1 reads MNHEY; CDR2 reads SVGAGI. The CDR3, as DNA: TGTGCCAGCAGTTACTCGAGCCAGGGGGCTCAATACGAGCAGTACTTC. It specifies CASSYSSQGAQYEQYF.

This chain connects TRBV19 to TRBJ2-3; D might be TRBD1 (7 bases). The germline gives CDR1 LNHDA, CDR2 SQIVND (reference sequence). The CDR3 contains 15 residues. The CDR3 DNA follows: TGTGCTACGCGGCCCAGGGGGGACCCCACAGATACGCAGTATTTT. It codes for CATRPRGDPTDTQYF.

The chain recombines TRBV27 with TRBJ1-5, with D tentatively TRBD1 (6 bases). In germline, CDR1 is MNHEY, CDR2 SMNVEV (reference sequence). There are 13 residues in the CDR3. V was clipped by 4 bases and J by 8 bases, with 12 bases between them. This CDR3 is CASSSTGLEPQHF. As DNA, the CDR3 is TGTGCCAGCAGTTCCACAGGGTTGGAGCCCCAGCATTTT.

This clone has more than one count but fewer than ten. This chain links TRBV30 with TRBJ2-5, with 15 bases identical to TRBD2. J lost 5 bases, V lost 2 bases, and 6 bases had no gene match. CDR1 is GTSNPN, CDR2 SVGIG, per germline (reference sequence). The CDR3 extends over 16 amino acids. In DNA form, the CDR3 reads TGTGCCTGGAGTTTCGGACTAGCGGGGGGGCCGGAGACCCAGTACTTC. Encoded protein: CAWSFGLAGGPETQYF.